Each of the 25 T cell receptor beta chains below was sequenced from the same sample in a study of cytomegalovirus exposure and HLA in healthy donors. Primers included in the PCR were 60 Vbeta and 13 Jbeta primers. TCRdb keeps only in-frame clones here, not all; method: immunoSEQ multiplex PCR. Of about 180,000 clones listed, over 80% were seen once; the top ten hold 1.3% to 1.5%. Sample: PBMCs. The origin of the receptors is a girl under 18 in good health and CMV-seropositive.

The chain links TRBV6-1 to TRBJ2-7, with a weak D call TRBD2 (5 bases). Trimming pared 6 bases from V and 2 bases from J, leaving 8 bases between. This CDR3 spans 12 amino acids. CDR1 MNHNS and CDR2 SASEGT come from the germline V gene. The CDR3 nucleotides read TGTGCCAGCAGGGGAGTACCCTACGAGCAGTACTTC. It yields the protein CASRGVPYEQYF.

The chain uses TRBV5-6 and TRBJ1-2; 8 bases align to TRBD1. From germline, CDR1 is SGHDT and CDR2 YYEEEE. CDR3 length: 15 amino acids. Trimming removed 4 bases from V and 8 bases from J; junction bases left unmatched: 13. The CDR3 here is CASSDMTTGGSGYTF. Here the CDR3 DNA reads TGTGCCAGCAGCGACATGACTACAGGGGGTTCCGGCTACACCTTC.

This clone occurred a few times. The rearrangement joins TRBV4-3 to TRBJ1-5; possibly TRBD1 for D (5 bases). Looked up from germline, CDR1 is LGHNA and CDR2 is YSLEER. Trimming took 3 bases from V and 6 from J, leaving 15 bases between them. The CDR3 has 15 amino acids. The CDR3 is CASSHSVRGGQPQHF. In DNA form, the CDR3 reads TGCGCCAGCAGCCACTCTGTGAGGGGAGGTCAGCCCCAGCATTTT.

The chain links TRBV5-6 to TRBJ2-2, with 7 positions matching TRBD1. The length of the CDR3 is 15 residues. Germline values: CDR1 SGHDT, CDR2 YYEEEE. The trim removed 2 bases at V and 2 bases at J, leaving 3 bases unmatched. The CDR3 DNA reads TGTGCCAGCAGCTTTAACAGGGGAAACACCGGGGAGCTGTTTTTT. Its translation is CASSFNRGNTGELFF. The variable domain in full, completed from reference TRBV5-6 and TRBJ2-2, reads DAGVTQSPTHLIKTRGQQVTLRCSPKSGHDTVSWYQQALGQGPQFIFQYYEEEERQRGNFPDRFSGHQFPNYSSELNVNALLLGDSALYLCASSFNRGNTGELFFGEGSRLTVL.

The chain carries TRBV7-3 and TRBJ1-1, with a tentative D call TRBD1 (6 bases). This CDR3 has 15 amino acids. Germline V lookup: CDR1 SGHTA, CDR2 FQGTGA. Trimming shortened V by 0 bases and J by 1 base, and 9 bases separated the two germline ends. The CDR3 bases are TGTGCCAGCAGCTTAACCCCGGACAGGAACACTGAAGCTTTCTTT. Encoded protein: CASSLTPDRNTEAFF.

The chain joins TRBV29-1 to TRBJ2-2, with 9 bases matching TRBD1. Per germline, CDR1 SQVTM and CDR2 ANQGSEA. The V segment lost 4 bases and the J segment 5 bases; nucleotides outside the gene matches: 2. CDR3 length: 13 amino acids. CDR3 in amino acids: CSVGTGVTGELFF. The CDR3 region has the DNA TGCAGCGTTGGGACAGGGGTTACCGGGGAGCTGTTTTTT.

The rearrangement links TRBV15 to TRBJ1-3; tentatively, D is TRBD1 (6 bases). The CDR3 has 16 amino acids. V lost 0 bases to trimming and J lost 2 bases, with 11 bases between them. CDR1 is LNHNV, CDR2 YYDKDF, per germline (reference sequence). CDR3 loop: CATSRDFGGPGNTIYF. CDR3 nucleotide sequence: TGTGCCACCAGCAGAGATTTCGGGGGGCCTGGAAACACCATATATTTT.

This clone showed up just a few times. The gene calls are TRBV19 and TRBJ2-5, with 9 bases matching TRBD1. This CDR3 comprises 16 residues. The V segment lost 4 bases and the J segment 5 bases; nucleotides outside the gene matches: 11. Germline lookup yields CDR1 LNHDA and CDR2 SQIVND (reference sequence). The CDR3 nucleotides are TGTGCCAGTAGTACGGCCGGGACAGGGATGGTGGAGACCCAGTACTTC. Amino acid sequence: CASSTAGTGMVETQYF. The variable domain in full, completed from reference TRBV19 and TRBJ2-5, reads DGGITQSPKYLFRKEGQNVTLSCEQNLNHDAMYWYRQDPGQGLRLIYYSQIVNDFQKGDIAEGYSVSREKKESFPLTVTSAQKNPTAFYLCASSTAGTGMVETQYFGPGTRLLVL.

The rearrangement links TRBV2 to TRBJ2-7; TRBD1 matches at 7 bases. CDR1 and CDR2 from the germline V gene are SNHLY and FYNNEI. The junction had 15 bases not matched to a gene; V was cut back by 10 bases and J by 6 bases. This CDR3 is built from 14 residues. The CDR3 sequence is CATHYRDSRFEQYF. For the CDR3, the DNA is TGTGCCACTCACTACCGGGACAGTAGGTTCGAGCAGTACTTC.

This sequence joins TRBV9 and TRBJ2-5, with 9 positions matching TRBD2. This CDR3 is 15 amino acids long. Per the germline V gene, CDR1 is SGDLS and CDR2 is YYNGEE. V trimming: 3 bases; J trimming: 5 bases; junction bases outside the gene matches: 8. This CDR3 reads CASSGHSGSRETQYF. CDR3 bases: TGTGCCAGCAGCGGCCATAGCGGGAGCCGGGAGACCCAGTACTTC.

The V and J genes are TRBV29-1 and TRBJ2-2, with 12 bases aligning to TRBD2. Trimming removed 1 base from V and 7 bases from J; junction bases left unmatched: 7. Germline V gives CDR1 SQVTM, CDR2 ANQGSEA. The CDR3 covers 16 residues. The DNA for the CDR3 is TGCAGCGTTGAAGGTCTAGCGGGAGGGCACGGCGGGGAGCTGTTTTTT. Translation gives CSVEGLAGGHGGELFF.

The chain employs TRBV27 and TRBJ2-2, with D tentatively TRBD2 (6 bases). The CDR3 spans 13 residues. The ends were cut back, 10 bases at V and 5 bases at J, with 14 bases in the middle. Germline V gene lookup returns CDR1 MNHEY and CDR2 SMNVEV (reference sequence). CDR3 bases: TGTGCCACGGGAAAGGGGAGGACCGGGGAGCTGTTTTTT. It codes for CATGKGRTGELFF.

This rearrangement joins TRBV10-2 to TRBJ2-7, with TRBD1 as a possible D gene (5 bases). This CDR3 spans 14 amino acids. Germline-derived CDR1 and CDR2 are WSHSY and SAAADI. V lost 0 bases to trimming and J lost 1 base, with 7 bases between them. The CDR3 nucleotides are TGCGCCAGCAGTGAGTCGGGGCAGTCCTACGAGCAGTACTTC. Translation gives CASSESGQSYEQYF.

The V and J genes are TRBV6-1 and TRBJ2-3; a weak D match, TRBD1 (6 bases). Germline assignment: CDR1 MNHNS and CDR2 SASEGT. There are 19 residues in the CDR3. Trimming removed 2 bases from V and 0 bases from J, with 21 bases in between. The CDR3 is CASSEFVHSSGDSTDTQYF. CDR3 DNA: TGTGCCAGCAGTGAATTTGTCCACTCCTCAGGGGATAGCACAGATACGCAGTATTTT.

J is TRBJ2-2 and V is TRBV2, with D perhaps TRBD2 (6 bases). The germline CDR1 and CDR2 sequences are SNHLY and FYNNEI. The CDR3 runs 15 residues. V was shortened by 5 bases and J by 3 bases, with 13 bases between the two germline ends. The CDR3 region has the DNA TGTGCCAGCAGTCTACTAGCCGGCGACACCGGGGAGCTGTTTTTT. Protein sequence: CASSLLAGDTGELFF.

This chain joins TRBV28 and TRBJ2-3, with a tentative D call TRBD2 (6 bases). Germline lookup yields CDR1 MDHEN and CDR2 SYDVKM. This CDR3 is built from 15 residues. Trimming cost V 4 bases and J 4 bases, with 15 bases left between them. CDR3 in amino acids: CASSYVGGWADTQYF. For the CDR3, the DNA is TGTGCCAGCAGTTACGTTGGGGGGTGGGCAGATACGCAGTATTTT. Using reference TRBV28 and TRBJ2-3 for the parts outside the CDR3, the full variable domain is DVKVTQSSRYLVKRTGEKVFLECVQDMDHENMFWYRQDPGLGLRLIYFSYDVKMKEKGDIPEGYSVSREKKERFSLILESASTNQTSMYLCASSYVGGWADTQYFGPGTRLTVL.

The chain employs TRBV27 and TRBJ2-1, with 9 bases fitting TRBD2. Germline trimming cut 2 bases from V and 2 bases from J; bases unmatched to any gene: 1. From germline, CDR1 is MNHEY and CDR2 SMNVEV (reference sequence). The CDR3 loop spans 15 amino acids. CDR3 sequence: CASSLASGTYNEQFF. Written as DNA, the CDR3 is TGTGCCAGCAGTTTAGCTAGCGGGACCTACAATGAGCAGTTCTTC.

This clone came up a few times. The CDR3 sequence: CASSYSNMGQGKAFF. For the CDR3, the DNA is TGTGCCAGCAGTTACTCGAACATGGGACAGGGGAAAGCTTTCTTT. The V call is TRBV6-5, the J call TRBJ1-1; the match to TRBD1 covers 10 bases. The CDR3 loop spans 15 amino acids. Germline lookup yields CDR1 MNHEY and CDR2 SVGAGI. With V trimmed by 0 bases and J by 9 bases, 7 bases remained unmatched.

The CDR3 region has the DNA TGTGCCAGCAGCGTCACAGCGGGAGGGCTTCGACTAGGGGAGACCCAGTACTTC. Translated, it gives CASSVTAGGLRLGETQYF. The chain employs TRBV9 and TRBJ2-5, with TRBD2 matching over 10 bases. Germline V lookup: CDR1 SGDLS, CDR2 YYNGEE. CDR3 length: 18 amino acids. V gave up 2 bases and J gave up 5 bases; unmatched junction bases: 15. The complete variable domain, with remaining parts taken from reference TRBV9 and TRBJ2-5, reads DSGVTQTPKHLITATGQRVTLRCSPRSGDLSVYWYQQSLDQGLQFLIQYYNGEERAKGNILERFSAQQFPDLHSELNLSSLELGDSALYFCASSVTAGGLRLGETQYFGPGTRLLVL.

This chain uses TRBV7-2 with TRBJ2-7; D gene ambiguous. The V gene's germline CDR1 is SGHTA and CDR2 FQGNSA. V lost 0 bases to trimming and J lost 4 bases, with 10 bases between them. The CDR3 is made up of 14 amino acids. The CDR3 here is CASSLATGSYEQYF. CDR3 coding DNA: TGTGCCAGCAGCTTAGCGACGGGTTCATACGAGCAGTACTTC.

This clone was observed a few times. The rearrangement links TRBV7-2 to TRBJ2-1; 7 bases match TRBD2. The trim removed 1 base at V and 5 bases at J, leaving 8 bases unmatched. Germline V gene sequence: CDR1 SGHTA, CDR2 FQGNSA. The CDR3 is 16 residues long. The CDR3 DNA follows: TGTGCCAGCAGCTTAGTGGAGGGAGCGGGGAACAATGAGCAGTTCTTC. Its translation: CASSLVEGAGNNEQFF.

The gene calls are TRBV11-2 and TRBJ2-4; 8 nucleotides agree with TRBD2. The CDR3 has 16 residues. V dropped 0 bases and J dropped 6; count of bases not matched to a gene: 7. Per germline, CDR1 SGHAT and CDR2 FQNNGV. CDR3 DNA: TGTGCCAGCAGCTTAGATCCCCGCGGGAGGAGAAACATTCAGTACTTC. Its translation is CASSLDPRGRRNIQYF.

The chain joins TRBV6-6 to TRBJ1-2; maybe TRBD1 (5 bases). V dropped 5 bases and J dropped 1 base, with 14 bases sitting between them. CDR1 MNHNY and CDR2 SVGAGI come from the germline V gene (reference sequence). The CDR3 has 15 residues. The CDR3 DNA is TGTGCCAGCAGTCACACCTACGACAGTAACTATGGCTACACCTTC. Its translation is CASSHTYDSNYGYTF.

This sequence joins TRBV9 and TRBJ2-1; 11 nucleotides agree with TRBD2. After removal of 0 bases from V and 6 bases from J, the junction contained 5 bases not matched to a gene. Germline V gene data show CDR1 as SGDLS and CDR2 as YYNGEE. The CDR3 is 16 residues long. This chain's CDR3 is CASSVATSGTFNEQFF. CDR3 sequence (DNA): TGTGCCAGCAGCGTAGCGACTAGCGGGACCTTCAATGAGCAGTTCTTC. Combining the CDR3 with reference TRBV9 and TRBJ2-1 gives the whole variable domain DSGVTQTPKHLITATGQRVTLRCSPRSGDLSVYWYQQSLDQGLQFLIQYYNGEERAKGNILERFSAQQFPDLHSELNLSSLELGDSALYFCASSVATSGTFNEQFFGPGTRLTVL.

This rearrangement joins TRBV30 to TRBJ1-1; D not resolved. Germline assignment: CDR1 GTSNPN and CDR2 SVGIG (reference sequence). The CDR3 runs 13 residues. V lost 0 bases to trimming and J lost 9 bases, with 14 bases between them. CDR3 amino acids: CAWSVAPNVKAFF. The DNA of the CDR3 is TGTGCCTGGAGTGTAGCCCCCAACGTGAAAGCTTTCTTT.